This TCR beta chain comes out of a study of blood T cell repertoires in COVID-19 (dated by TCRdb to 2018 to 2020). Regarding the study in general: Samples from collaborators originated in the United States, Italy and Spain and spanned both the acute and convalescent phases of COVID-19. The material from the prospective study consisted of cDNA or gDNA derived from T cells, B-cell-depleted T cells, or PBMCs. The dataset comprised deeply sampled blood TCRbeta repertoires from subjects exposed to, actively infected with, or recovered from COVID-19. The repertoires were released in a freely available public database intended as a resource for research on the immune response to SARS-CoV-2. Samples were obtained from the ongoing ImmuneRACE study (first 160 participants) and from 1,200 or so subjects provided by 6 global collaborators. A de-identified subject ID, COVID-19 status, age in years and sex were almost always included in the sample metadata. Where HLA class I and class II types were available, the types were taken from metadata supplied by the sample provider, not from assay-based typing. The investigation overall reported the following: Clinical and demographic metadata were provided uncurated, with the amount varying by source and participant.

The collaborating institutions used their own protocols to collect whole blood in K2EDTA tubes. For TCRbeta analysis, collaborator samples were shipped as frozen whole blood, as isolated PBMCs, or as DNA extracted from either sample type. The immunoSEQ Assay, a bias-controlled multiplex PCR, was used to amplify TCRbeta CDR3 regions from genomic DNA. The published analysis was carried out like this. Nucleated cell counts per sample were estimated from amplification of reference gene primers within the assay. Sequence reads were collapsed and filtered to measure the absolute abundance of every unique TCRbeta CDR3 rearrangement. Productive Simpson clonality was computed per sample as the square root of Simpson's diversity index over productive rearrangements. Imported from immuneACCESS, the table was reduced by TCRdb to in-frame sequences with V and J called. These copies leave out some clones; in studies compared against another copy, an unresolved V gene accounts for under half, and the cause of the remainder is not known. The DNA was the basis for D and trimming; V, J and clone size are from that table. The sample table shows 350,000 to 400,000 clones, and nearly 90% are seen once. The ten largest clones capture about 6.5% of the sample.

As regards this clone: The antigen it binds to is not known. Within one base of it there is no much larger clone, and no base qualities were kept.

Deletion took 5 bases off V and 0 bases off J, with a span of 16 bases between the germline ends. From its cysteine to its phenylalanine, the CDR3 spans 16 amino acids. Only the CDR3 part of the read is kept: 48 bases, read in frame from the first base. The germline V gene encodes CDR1 SEHNR and CDR2 FQNEAQ (reference sequence). The origin of this receptor is a man aged 18 to 29 with active or convalescent COVID-19. The chain is made from TRBV7-9 and TRBJ1-1; matching of 5 bases hints at TRBD1 as the D gene. The sample taken for sequencing was peripheral blood. CDR3 sequence: CASSQRWEGMNTEAFF. The DNA reads TGTGCCAGCAGCCAAAGATGGGAGGGGATGAACACTGAAGCTTTCTTT. This CDR3, with the reference TRBV7-9 and TRBJ1-1 proteins standing in past its ends, gives the full variable domain DTGVSQNPRHKITKRGQNVTFRCDPISEHNRLYWYRQTLGQGPEFLTYFQNEAQLEKSRLLSDRFSAERPKGSFSTLEIQRTEQGDSAMYLCASSQRWEGMNTEAFFGQGTRLTVV.